Presented here are 8 T cell receptor beta chains from one specimen sequenced in a study of blood T cell repertoires in COVID-19. Repertoires were generated with immunoSEQ multiplex PCR, while TCRdb's copy carries only in-frame clones and drops some. Altogether some 93,000 clones are present, about 88% being singletons, with the ten largest covering under 20%. The sequenced sample consisted of peripheral blood. Every receptor here comes from a woman older than 75 with acute or convalescent COVID-19.

The chain combines TRBV3-1 (or the pseudogene TRBV3-2) with TRBJ1-2, with TRBD1 identical over 10 bases. This CDR3 comprises 16 residues. V lost 4 bases, J lost 5 bases, and 10 bases stayed unmatched. CDR1 LGHDT and CDR2 YNNKEL come from the germline V gene (reference sequence). CDR3: CASSLAIMGQGYGYTF. The DNA for the CDR3 is TGTGCCAGCAGCCTTGCTATCATGGGACAGGGGTATGGCTACACCTTC.

The chain is built from TRBV5-5 and TRBJ2-7, with 11 bases fitting TRBD1. Germline loops: CDR1 SGHKS, CDR2 YYEKEE (reference sequence). The CDR3 totals 15 residues. V was clipped by 0 bases and J by 2 bases; unmatched bases: 1. CDR3 sequence reads: CASSLAGQGAYEQYF. CDR3 DNA sequence: TGTGCCAGCAGCTTGGCGGGACAGGGGGCCTACGAGCAGTACTTC.

V and J are TRBV29-1 and TRBJ2-5, with 12 bases that match TRBD2. Trimming at V came to 6 bases and at J to 5 bases, leaving 4 bases not matched to a gene. The CDR3 covers 13 residues. Germline V gene sequence: CDR1 SQVTM, CDR2 ANQGSEA. The CDR3 loop is CSVGLAGSETQYF. CDR3 nucleotide sequence: TGCAGCGTAGGACTAGCGGGGTCGGAGACCCAGTACTTC. The full variable domain, its missing parts supplied by reference TRBV29-1 and TRBJ2-5, is SAVISQKPSRDICQRGTSLTIQCQVDSQVTMMFWYRQQPGQSLTLIATANQGSEATYESGFVIDKFPISRPNLTFSTLTVSNMSPEDSSIYLCSVGLAGSETQYFGPGTRLLVL.

This clone appeared once. The chain recombines TRBV19 with TRBJ1-2, with TRBD1 matching over 10 bases. In germline, CDR1 is LNHDA, CDR2 SQIVND (reference sequence). J was trimmed by 4 bases and V by 6 bases; bases with no gene match: 5. The CDR3 has 14 amino acids. The CDR3 is CASSAGTGVYGYTF. The CDR3 DNA reads as TGTGCCAGTAGCGCCGGGACAGGGGTCTATGGCTACACCTTC.

The chain employs TRBV18 and TRBJ1-1, with D possibly matching TRBD1 (6 bases). V was cut by 3 bases and J by 3 bases, with 14 bases left in between. CDR3 length: 15 residues. Per the germline V gene, CDR1 is KGHSH and CDR2 is LQKENI. The CDR3 region has the DNA TGTGCCAGCTCACCCCGACAGGCCCCGGACACTGAAGCTTTCTTT. Amino acid sequence: CASSPRQAPDTEAFF. Combining the CDR3 with reference TRBV18 and TRBJ1-1 gives the whole variable domain NAGVMQNPRHLVRRRGQEARLRCSPMKGHSHVYWYRQLPEEGLKFMVYLQKENIIDESGMPKERFSAEFPKEGPSILRIQQVVRGDSAAYFCASSPRQAPDTEAFFGQGTRLTVV.

The V and J genes are TRBV19 and TRBJ2-1; maybe TRBD1 (5 bases). CDR3 size: 12 residues. V lost 6 bases and J lost 6, with 9 bases in between. CDR1 LNHDA and CDR2 SQIVND come from the germline V gene (reference sequence). DNA of the CDR3: TGTGCCAGTAGAGGGGATTTCAATGAGCAGTTCTTC. This codes for CASRGDFNEQFF.

The V and J genes are TRBV7-9 and TRBJ2-7; D is uncertain. Trimming took off 2 bases at V and 3 bases at J, with 5 bases between the two ends. The CDR3 contains 12 residues. Germline CDR1 is SEHNR and CDR2 is FQNEAQ (reference sequence). This CDR3 reads CASSLSGYEQYF. CDR3 coding DNA: TGTGCCAGCAGCTTATCGGGCTACGAGCAGTACTTC.

J is TRBJ1-1 and V is TRBV12-3 or TRBV12-4; a possible D gene is TRBD1 (6 bases). Trimming left V 7 bases short and J 5 bases short, with 11 bases between. The CDR3 runs to 12 residues. The CDR3 sequence: CASTQGFTEAFF. CDR3 DNA: TGTGCCAGCACACAGGGTTTTACTGAAGCTTTCTTT.